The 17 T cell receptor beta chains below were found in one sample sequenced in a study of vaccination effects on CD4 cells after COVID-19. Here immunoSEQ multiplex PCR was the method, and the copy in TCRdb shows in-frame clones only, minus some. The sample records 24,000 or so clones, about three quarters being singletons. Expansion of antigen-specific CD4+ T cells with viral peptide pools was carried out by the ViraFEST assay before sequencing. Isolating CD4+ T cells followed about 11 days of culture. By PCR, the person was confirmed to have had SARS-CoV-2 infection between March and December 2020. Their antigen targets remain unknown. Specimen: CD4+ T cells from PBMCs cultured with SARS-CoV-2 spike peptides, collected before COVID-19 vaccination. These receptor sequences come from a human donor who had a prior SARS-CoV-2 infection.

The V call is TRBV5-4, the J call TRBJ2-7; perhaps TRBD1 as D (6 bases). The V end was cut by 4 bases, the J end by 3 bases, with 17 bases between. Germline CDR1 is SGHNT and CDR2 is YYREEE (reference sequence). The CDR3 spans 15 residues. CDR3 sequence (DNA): TGTGCCAGCAGCCTACGGCGACAGGACGACTACGAGCAGTACTTC. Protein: CASSLRRQDDYEQYF.

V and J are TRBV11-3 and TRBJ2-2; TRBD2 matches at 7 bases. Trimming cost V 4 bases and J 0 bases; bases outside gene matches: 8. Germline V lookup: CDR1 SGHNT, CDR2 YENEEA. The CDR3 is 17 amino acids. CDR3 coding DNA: TGTGCCAGCAGCTACCGGGGCGGGAGCGCGAACACCGGGGAGCTGTTTTTT. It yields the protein CASSYRGGSANTGELFF. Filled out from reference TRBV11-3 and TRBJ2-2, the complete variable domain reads EAGVVQSPRYKIIEKKQPVAFWCNPISGHNTLYWYLQNLGQGPELLIRYENEEAVDDSQLPKDRFSAERLKGVDSTLKIQPAELGDSAVYLCASSYRGGSANTGELFFGEGSRLTVL.

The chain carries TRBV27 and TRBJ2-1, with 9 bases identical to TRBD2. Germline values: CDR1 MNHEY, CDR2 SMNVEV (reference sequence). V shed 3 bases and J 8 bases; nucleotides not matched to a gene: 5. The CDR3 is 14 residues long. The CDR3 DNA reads TGTGCCAGCAGTTTTAGCGGGAGAGGGGATGAGCAGTTCTTC. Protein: CASSFSGRGDEQFF.

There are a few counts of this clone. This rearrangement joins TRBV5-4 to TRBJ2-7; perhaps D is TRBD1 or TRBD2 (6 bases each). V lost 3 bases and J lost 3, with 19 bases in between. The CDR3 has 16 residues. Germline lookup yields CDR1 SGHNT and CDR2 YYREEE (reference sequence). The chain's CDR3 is CASSWGARGSHYEQYF. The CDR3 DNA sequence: TGTGCCAGCAGCTGGGGGGCCCGGGGGTCCCACTACGAGCAGTACTTC.

CDR3 sequence: CASSPGDRHTEAFF. The CDR3 DNA is TGTGCCAGCAGTCCAGGGGACAGGCACACTGAAGCTTTCTTT. The rearrangement joins TRBV27 to TRBJ1-1; TRBD1 matches at 8 bases. The CDR3 loop spans 14 amino acids. The junction had 5 bases not matched to a gene; V was cut back by 5 bases and J by 3 bases. Germline V gene sequence: CDR1 MNHEY, CDR2 SMNVEV (reference sequence).

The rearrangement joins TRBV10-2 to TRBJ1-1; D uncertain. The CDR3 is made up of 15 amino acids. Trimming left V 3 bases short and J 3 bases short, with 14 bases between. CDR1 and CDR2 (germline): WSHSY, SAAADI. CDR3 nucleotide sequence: TGCGCCAGCAGTGACCGGGTCCCAAGGGACACTGAAGCTTTCTTT. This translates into CASSDRVPRDTEAFF.

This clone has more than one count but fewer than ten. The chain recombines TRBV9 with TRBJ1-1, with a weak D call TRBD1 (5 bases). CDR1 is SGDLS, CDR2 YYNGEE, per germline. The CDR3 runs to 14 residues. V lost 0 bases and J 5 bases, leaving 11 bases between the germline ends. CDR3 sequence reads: CASSVARETTEAFF. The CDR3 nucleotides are TGTGCCAGCAGCGTAGCCAGGGAAACTACTGAAGCTTTCTTT.

Written as DNA, the CDR3 is TGTGCCACCAGTGGAGGCGTCCCAGAGACCCAGTACTTC. Protein sequence: CATSGGVPETQYF. The chain joins TRBV24-1 to TRBJ2-5, with D unresolved. V lost 5 bases and J 4 bases, leaving 10 bases between the germline ends. This CDR3 is built from 13 residues. The germline V gene has CDR1 KGHDR and CDR2 SFDVKD.

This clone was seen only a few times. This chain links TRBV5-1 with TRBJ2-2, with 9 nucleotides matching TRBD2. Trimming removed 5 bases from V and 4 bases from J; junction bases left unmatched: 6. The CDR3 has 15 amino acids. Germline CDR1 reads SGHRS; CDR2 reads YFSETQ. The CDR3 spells CASRRGGRGTGELFF. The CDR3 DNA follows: TGCGCCAGCAGACGTGGCGGGAGGGGCACCGGGGAGCTGTTTTTT.

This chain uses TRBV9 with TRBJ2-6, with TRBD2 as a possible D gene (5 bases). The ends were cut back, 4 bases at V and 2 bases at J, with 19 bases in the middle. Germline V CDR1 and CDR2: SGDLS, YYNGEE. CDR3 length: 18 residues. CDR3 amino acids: CASSPTRSFGTGANVLTF. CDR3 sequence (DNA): TGTGCCAGCAGCCCAACACGATCGTTCGGGACTGGGGCCAACGTCCTGACTTTC.

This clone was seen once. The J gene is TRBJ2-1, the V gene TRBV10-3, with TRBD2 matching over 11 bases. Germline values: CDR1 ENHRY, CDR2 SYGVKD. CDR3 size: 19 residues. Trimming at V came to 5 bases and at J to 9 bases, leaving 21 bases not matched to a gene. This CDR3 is CAISSYSPSLAGGGVEQFF. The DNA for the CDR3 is TGTGCCATCAGTTCCTACTCACCTTCATTAGCGGGAGGGGGAGTTGAGCAGTTCTTC.

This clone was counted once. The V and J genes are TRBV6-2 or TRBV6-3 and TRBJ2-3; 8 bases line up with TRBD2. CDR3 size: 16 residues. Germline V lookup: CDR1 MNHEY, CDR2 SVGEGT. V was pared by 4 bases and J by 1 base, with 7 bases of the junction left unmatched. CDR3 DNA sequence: TGTGCCAGCAGTTCCGGGAGGGCCTCCGGCACAGATACGCAGTATTTT. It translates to CASSSGRASGTDTQYF.

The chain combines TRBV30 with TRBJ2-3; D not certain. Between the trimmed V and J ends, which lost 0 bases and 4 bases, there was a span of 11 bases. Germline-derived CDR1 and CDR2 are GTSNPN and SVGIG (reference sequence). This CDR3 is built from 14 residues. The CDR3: CAWSVLSQSDTQYF. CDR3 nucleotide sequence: TGTGCCTGGAGTGTACTTTCCCAGTCAGATACGCAGTATTTT.

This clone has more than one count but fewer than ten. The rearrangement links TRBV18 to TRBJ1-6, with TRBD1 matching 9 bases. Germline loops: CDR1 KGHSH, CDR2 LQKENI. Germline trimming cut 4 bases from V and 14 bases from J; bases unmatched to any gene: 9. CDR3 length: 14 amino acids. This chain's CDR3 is CASSLTTGGQALHF. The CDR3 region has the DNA TGTGCCAGCTCACTAACGACAGGGGGTCAGGCCCTCCACTTT.

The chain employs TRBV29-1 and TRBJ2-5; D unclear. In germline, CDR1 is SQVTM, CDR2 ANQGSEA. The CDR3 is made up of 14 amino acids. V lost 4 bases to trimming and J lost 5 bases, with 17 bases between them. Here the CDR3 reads CSVVTERARETQYF. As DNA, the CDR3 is TGCAGCGTTGTAACAGAAAGGGCGCGGGAGACCCAGTACTTC.

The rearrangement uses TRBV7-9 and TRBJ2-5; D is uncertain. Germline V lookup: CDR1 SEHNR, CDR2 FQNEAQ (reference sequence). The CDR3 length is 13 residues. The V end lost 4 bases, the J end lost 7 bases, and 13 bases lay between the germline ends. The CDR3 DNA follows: TGTGCCAGCAGCTGGCTGGGATTCGGGACCCAGTACTTC. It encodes CASSWLGFGTQYF.

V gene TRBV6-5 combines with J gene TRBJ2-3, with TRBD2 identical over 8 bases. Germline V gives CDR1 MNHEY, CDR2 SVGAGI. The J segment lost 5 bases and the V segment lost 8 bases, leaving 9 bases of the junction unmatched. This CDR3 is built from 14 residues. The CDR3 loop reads CASFGGGTGDTQYF. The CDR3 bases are TGTGCCAGCTTCGGGGGGGGAACTGGAGATACGCAGTATTTT.